Below, 7 T cell receptor beta chains from the same sample are listed, as sequenced in a study of T cell clones after liver transplantation. Only in-frame clones appear in the TCRdb table, and some are missing; sequencing was by immunoSEQ multiplex PCR. The data show around 97,000 clones, about 86% seen once. The sequences come from CD4+ T cells from blood, collected around 49 months after liver transplant. The origin of the receptors is a human patient who received a liver transplant. Some T cells may have come from the graft donor.

This chain links TRBV7-2 with TRBJ2-2, with a weak D call TRBD2 (7 bases). The CDR3 has 16 amino acids. CDR1 SGHTA and CDR2 FQGNSA come from the germline V gene. V was clipped by 1 base and J by 4 bases, with 13 bases between them. CDR3 region: CASSLVGGAGTGELFF. CDR3 nucleotide sequence: TGTGCCAGCAGCTTAGTTGGGGGGGCGGGCACCGGGGAGCTGTTTTTT. Full variable domain (rest looked up from reference TRBV7-2 and TRBJ2-2): GAGVSQSPSNKVTEKGKDVELRCDPISGHTALYWYRQSLGQGLEFLIYFQGNSAPDKSGLPSDRFSAERTGGSVSTLTIQRTQQEDSAVYLCASSLVGGAGTGELFFGEGSRLTVL.

This clone is medium-sized by share. The chain uses TRBV19 and TRBJ1-5; no clear D gene. V lost 5 bases, J lost 3 bases, and 14 bases lay in between. This CDR3 has 15 residues. CDR1 LNHDA and CDR2 SQIVND come from the germline V gene (reference sequence). This chain's CDR3 is CASSLPQRNNQPQHF. Written as DNA, the CDR3 is TGTGCCAGTAGTTTGCCACAACGCAACAATCAGCCCCAGCATTTT.

This sequence joins TRBV6-6 and TRBJ2-3; D is unresolved. The germline gives CDR1 MNHNY, CDR2 SVGAGI (reference sequence). The CDR3 extends over 13 amino acids. Trimming shortened V by 2 bases and J by 3 bases, and 6 bases separated the two germline ends. As DNA, the CDR3 is TGTGCCAGCAGTTACCGCCGGACAGATACGCAGTATTTT. Protein product: CASSYRRTDTQYF.

The chain couples TRBV28 to TRBJ2-1, with 7 bases identical to TRBD1. The CDR3 contains 14 residues. Germline loops: CDR1 MDHEN, CDR2 SYDVKM. The junction had 7 bases not matched to a gene; V was cut back by 2 bases and J by 9 bases. The CDR3 bases are TGTGCCAGCAGTTTAATTGACAGGGCTGCTGAGCAGTTCTTC. Protein: CASSLIDRAAEQFF.

This clone appeared once. The chain is built from TRBV5-1 and TRBJ2-4, with D possibly being TRBD1 or TRBD2 (5 bases each). The germline V and J ends were trimmed by 0 bases and 2 bases, with 15 bases remaining between them. The germline CDR1 and CDR2 sequences are SGHRS and YFSETQ. The CDR3 loop spans 17 amino acids. The CDR3: CASSLGRGSGTKNIQYF. The CDR3 bases are TGCGCCAGCAGCTTGGGACGGGGCAGTGGGACCAAAAACATTCAGTACTTC.

The rearrangement links TRBV7-9 to TRBJ2-7; 10 bases fit TRBD2. This CDR3 region has 16 residues. Germline V gene data show CDR1 as SEHNR and CDR2 as FQNEAQ (reference sequence). The ends lost 6 bases at V and 3 bases at J; junction bases unmatched: 11. CDR3: CASSQSSGRLVYEQYF. The DNA for the CDR3 is TGTGCCAGCAGTCAAAGTAGCGGGAGGTTAGTCTACGAGCAGTACTTC.

The chain joins TRBV27 to TRBJ2-1; 7 bases agree with TRBD1. The CDR3 length is 15 residues. With V trimmed by 6 bases and J by 3 bases, 8 bases remained unmatched. The germline CDR1 and CDR2 sequences are MNHEY and SMNVEV (reference sequence). The CDR3 reads CASSLDRVYYNEQFF. CDR3 nucleotide sequence: TGTGCCAGCAGCCTAGACAGGGTATACTACAATGAGCAGTTCTTC.